This T cell receptor (beta chain) comes out of a study of beta chain features in type 1 diabetes. Study summary: Regarding age, gender and cell yields, patients proved similar to healthy donors. Examination spanned approximately 110 million sorted cells from all samples.

Expressed TCRB transcripts were sequenced because the isolated RNA had all been reverse transcribed beforehand. Repertoires were generated with immunoSEQ multiplex PCR, while TCRdb's copy carries only in-frame clones and drops some. The repertoire consists of about 340,000 clones, with roughly 12% occurring once and the leading ten covering 0.015%. Study-level findings and limits: A moderate, significant TCRB CDR3 shortening appeared in type 1 diabetes across four CD4+ subsets.

With regard to this clone: Its antigen is still unknown.

The sample taken for sequencing was naive CD4+ T cells from blood. This TCR derives from a woman aged 18-29 years with type 1 diabetes.

The CDR3, as DNA: TGTGCCAGCAGCTTAATTCCTGAGTATGGCTACACCTTC. Amino acids: CASSLIPEYGYTF. This chain connects TRBV7-2 to TRBJ1-2; D is undetermined. The length of the CDR3 is 13 residues. The V end was cut by 2 bases, the J end by 5 bases, with 9 bases between. Germline lookup yields CDR1 SGHTA and CDR2 FQGNSA.